This T cell receptor beta chain appears in the sequencing data of a study of blood T cell repertoires in COVID-19. Study as a whole: T cells, B-cell-depleted T cells, or PBMCs provided the cDNA or gDNA that served as material.

The CDR3 is 14 residues long. With 5 bases clipped from V and 1 base from J, the junction kept 4 bases outside the gene matches. The germline V gene has CDR1 SEHNR and CDR2 FQNEAQ (reference sequence). Study processing details: Reference gene primer amplification gave estimated nucleated cell counts. The method was immunoSEQ multiplex PCR; TCRdb's version includes in-frame clones alone and lacks a portion of them. V, J and clone size reflect that table, while D and trimming were determined from the DNA. The top ten hold around 5% of the sample, which has just over 95,000 clones, roughly nine tenths seen once.

The sequencing sample was made of peripheral blood. This chain connects TRBV7-9 to TRBJ1-1, with TRBD1 identical over 7 bases. The TCR was taken from a man aged 50-60 years with acute or convalescent COVID-19. The chain's CDR3 is CASSRGQPNTEAFF. CDR3 DNA: TGTGCCAGCAGCAGGGGACAGCCGAACACTGAAGCTTTCTTT.